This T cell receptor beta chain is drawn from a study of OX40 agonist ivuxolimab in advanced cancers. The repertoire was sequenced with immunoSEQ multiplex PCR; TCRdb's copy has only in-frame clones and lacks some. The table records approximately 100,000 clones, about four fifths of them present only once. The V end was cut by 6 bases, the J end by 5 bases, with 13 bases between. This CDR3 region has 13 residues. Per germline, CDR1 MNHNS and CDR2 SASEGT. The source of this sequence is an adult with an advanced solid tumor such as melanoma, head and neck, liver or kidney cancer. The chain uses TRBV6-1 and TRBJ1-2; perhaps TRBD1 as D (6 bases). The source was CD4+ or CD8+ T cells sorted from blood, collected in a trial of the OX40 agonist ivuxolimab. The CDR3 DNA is TGTGCCAGCAGCGTGACAGGAGATTATGGCTACACCTTC. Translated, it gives CASSVTGDYGYTF.